The 8 T cell receptor beta chains reported below all come from one sample, sequenced in a study of T cells in Graves' hyperthyroidism and ophthalmopathy. From RNA transcripts, TCR beta CDR3 regions were amplified. First-round RT-PCR targeting the TCR CDR3 was performed with the HTBI primer set. TCRdb passed the multiplex PCR reads through MiXCR, listing each CDR3 protein once. The sample records 350,000 to 500,000 distinct CDR3 sequences, around 15% being singletons. The sequenced sample consisted of blood. These receptor sequences come from a woman younger than 35 with Graves' hyperthyroidism.

This clonotype was seen ten or more times. This chain connects TRBV12-3 or TRBV12-4 to TRBJ1-3; no reliable D call. The CDR3 runs to 16 residues. V lost 6 bases to trimming and J lost 0 bases, with 15 bases between them. CDR3 sequence (DNA): TGTGCCAGCAGCCCCGGACGGCTAGACTCTGGAAACACCATATATTTT. This gives the protein CASSPGRLDSGNTIYF.

This clonotype showed up just a few times. The CDR3 region has the DNA TGTGCCAGCAGCTTAGAGCCGGAAAGGGACCCACGATCAGATACGCAGTATTTT. It codes for CASSLEPERDPRSDTQYF. This chain uses TRBV11-3 with TRBJ2-3, with D perhaps being TRBD1 or TRBD2 (5 bases each). The CDR3 sequence is 18 residues long. The germline V gene encodes CDR1 SGHNT and CDR2 YENEEA. Trimming stripped 0 bases from V and 4 bases from J, with 20 bases between. Drawing the rest from reference TRBV11-3 and TRBJ2-3, the complete variable domain is EAGVVQSPRYKIIEKKQPVAFWCNPISGHNTLYWYLQNLGQGPELLIRYENEEAVDDSQLPKDRFSAERLKGVDSTLKIQPAELGDSAVYLCASSLEPERDPRSDTQYFGPGTRLTVL.

This clonotype was observed at least ten times. The chain uses TRBV11-1 and TRBJ2-3; a weak D match, TRBD1 (6 bases). The CDR3 contains 14 residues. Trimming removed 1 base at V and 5 bases at J, with 10 bases between. Germline V CDR1 and CDR2: SGHAT, FQDESV (reference sequence). Written as DNA, the CDR3 is TGTGCCAGCAGCTTAGACCAGGGGATAGATACGCAGTATTTT. This translates into CASSLDQGIDTQYF.

This clonotype was counted at least ten times. The chain couples TRBV11-2 to TRBJ2-7, with 14 bases lining up with TRBD2. From germline, CDR1 is SGHAT and CDR2 FQNNGV. The CDR3 extends over 15 amino acids. Trimming removed 5 bases from V and 2 bases from J; junction bases left unmatched: 2. CDR3 sequence reads: CASSLTSGRAYEQYF. CDR3 sequence (DNA): TGTGCCAGCAGCCTGACTAGCGGGAGGGCCTACGAGCAGTACTTC. The complete variable domain, with remaining parts taken from reference TRBV11-2 and TRBJ2-7, reads EAGVAQSPRYKIIEKRQSVAFWCNPISGHATLYWYQQILGQGPKLLIQFQNNGVVDDSQLPKDRFSAERLKGVDSTLKIQPAKLEDSAVYLCASSLTSGRAYEQYFGPGTRLTVT.

The chain has TRBV5-6 and TRBJ2-7, with D maybe TRBD1 (5 bases). Trimming removed 3 bases from V and 0 bases from J, with 13 bases in between. The CDR3 is 15 residues long. Germline CDR1 SGHDT, CDR2 YYEEEE. The CDR3 spells CASSSRRQSSYEQYF. The CDR3 region has the DNA TGTGCCAGCAGCTCGAGAAGACAGAGCTCCTACGAGCAGTACTTC. Looking up the rest from reference TRBV5-6 and TRBJ2-7 gives the full variable domain: DAGVTQSPTHLIKTRGQQVTLRCSPKSGHDTVSWYQQALGQGPQFIFQYYEEEERQRGNFPDRFSGHQFPNYSSELNVNALLLGDSALYLCASSSRRQSSYEQYFGPGTRLTVT.

This clonotype was seen repeatedly, ten times or more. The chain uses TRBV11-2 and TRBJ2-5, with D perhaps assigned TRBD1 or TRBD2 (6 bases each). V was pared by 5 bases and J by 4 bases, with 14 bases between. The CDR3 covers 14 residues. In germline, CDR1 is SGHAT, CDR2 FQNNGV. The CDR3 protein is CASSRGTRGETQYF. The CDR3 DNA follows: TGTGCCAGCAGCCGCGGGACAAGGGGAGAGACCCAGTACTTC.

This clonotype has just a few counts. The V gene is TRBV7-2, the J gene TRBJ2-3, with TRBD1 identical over 7 bases. The CDR3 contains 14 residues. Germline CDR1 SGHTA, CDR2 FQGNSA. The V and J ends lost 5 bases and 4 bases, in that order; junction bases with no gene match: 6. The CDR3 protein is CASSTPQGADTQYF. CDR3 nucleotides: TGTGCCAGCAGCACCCCCCAGGGGGCAGATACGCAGTATTTT.

This clonotype occurred many times. It is unclear where the CDR3 begins or ends on the DNA, so no DNA is shown, and the CDR3 is as TCRdb lists it. V is TRBV6-1 and J is TRBJ2-5; TRBD1, the table's D call, was not compared with the DNA. The CDR3 adds up to 14 amino acids, both ends counted. Per germline, CDR1 MNHNS and CDR2 SASEGT. This CDR3 is CASSTSGGQETQYF.